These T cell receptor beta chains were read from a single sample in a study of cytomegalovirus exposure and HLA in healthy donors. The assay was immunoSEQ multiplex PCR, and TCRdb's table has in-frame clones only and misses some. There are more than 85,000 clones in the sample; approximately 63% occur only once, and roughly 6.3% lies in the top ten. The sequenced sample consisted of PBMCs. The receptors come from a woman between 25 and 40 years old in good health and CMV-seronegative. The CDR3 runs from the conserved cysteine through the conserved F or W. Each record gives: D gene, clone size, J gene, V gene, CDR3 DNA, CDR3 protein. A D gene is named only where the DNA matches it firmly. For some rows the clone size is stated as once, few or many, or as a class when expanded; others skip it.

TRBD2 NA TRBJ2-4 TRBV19 TGTGCCAGTACATTATCGGCGGGAGCAGCCAAAAACATTCAGTACTTC CASTLSAGAAKNIQYF
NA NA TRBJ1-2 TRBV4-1 TGCGCCAGCAGCCAGGATCGGTTTACGGGGGGCTACACCTTC CASSQDRFTGGYTF
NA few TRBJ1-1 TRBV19 TGTGCCAGTAATAGACAGCGGAACACTGAAGCTTTCTTT CASNRQRNTEAFF
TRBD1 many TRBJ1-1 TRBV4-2 TGTGCCAGCAGCCAAGGACCGGATGGGACAGGACCTGAAGCTTTCTTT CASSQGPDGTGPEAFF
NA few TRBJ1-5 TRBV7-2 TGTGCCAGCAGCCCCGGGGGTAATCAGCCCCAGCATTTT CASSPGGNQPQHF
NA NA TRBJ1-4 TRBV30 TGTGCCTGGAGTGTCCAGGCCCCCTTCTATAATGAAAAACTGTTTTTT CAWSVQAPFYNEKLFF
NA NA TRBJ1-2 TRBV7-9 TGTGCCAGCAGCGCCTCAGGGGACGGCTACACCTTC CASSASGDGYTF
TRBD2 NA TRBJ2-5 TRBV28 TGTGCCAGCAGCCCTAGCGGGAGGGGGGAGACCCAGTACTTC CASSPSGRGETQYF
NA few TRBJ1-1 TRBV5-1 TGCGCCAGCAGCTTGGAGGGGCAGATGAACACTGAAGCCTTCTTT CASSLEGQMNTEAFF
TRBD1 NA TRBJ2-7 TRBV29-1 TGCAGCGCGCGGACAGGAGGTTACGAGCAGTACTTC CSARTGGYEQYF
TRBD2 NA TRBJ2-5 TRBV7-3 TGTGCCAGCAGCTTACTCGGCGGGGGAGAGACCCAGTACTTC CASSLLGGGETQYF
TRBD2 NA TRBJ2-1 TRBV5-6 TGTGCCAGCAGCTTGACGGGACTAGCGGTCTCGGGCTCCTACAATGAGCAGTTCTTC CASSLTGLAVSGSYNEQFF
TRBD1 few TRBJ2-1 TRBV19 TGTGCCAGTACCCCACTTGGACAGGGGAAGGACAATGAGCAGTTCTTC CASTPLGQGKDNEQFF
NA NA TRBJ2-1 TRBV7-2 TGTGCCAGCAGACTGACCGGGACTGGCTCCTACAATGAGCAGTTCTTC CASRLTGTGSYNEQFF
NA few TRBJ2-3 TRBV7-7 TGTGCCAGCAGCCTTGGGAGGGGGAGCACAGATACGCAGTATTTT CASSLGRGSTDTQYF
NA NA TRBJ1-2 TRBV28 TGTGCCAGCACGTGGGTACGAGGGGGCTACACCTTC CASTWVRGGYTF
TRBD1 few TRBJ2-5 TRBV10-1 TGCGCCAGCAGTGACGGGACAGGGGGCCAAGAGACCCAGTACTTC CASSDGTGGQETQYF
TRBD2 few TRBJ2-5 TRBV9 TGTGCCAGCAGCCCGTACGCGGGGACTAGCGGGATGGAGACCCAGTACTTC CASSPYAGTSGMETQYF
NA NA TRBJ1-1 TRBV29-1 TGCAGCGTTGAATGGACAGACTACACTGAAGCTTTCTTT CSVEWTDYTEAFF
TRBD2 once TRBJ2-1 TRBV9 TGTGCCAGCAGCGTAGCCAGCGGGAGACCCCAGGAGCAGTTCTTC CASSVASGRPQEQFF
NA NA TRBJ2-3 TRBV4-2 TGTGCCAGCACCCAGGGGCTAGGGGCAGATACGCAGTATTTT CASTQGLGADTQYF
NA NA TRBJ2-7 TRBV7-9 TGTGCCAGCAGCCCCGCGGACGAGCAGTACTTC CASSPADEQYF
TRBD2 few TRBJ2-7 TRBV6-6 TGTGCCAGCAGTTACTCGGAACTAGCGGGAGTTACGCAGTACTTC CASSYSELAGVTQYF
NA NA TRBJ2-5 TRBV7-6 TGTGCCAGCAGCTTAGGACAGTCCCAGTACTTC CASSLGQSQYF
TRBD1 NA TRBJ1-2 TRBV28 TGTGCCAGCAGTTTACCGACAGGGGGCAAGGCCAATGGCTACACCTTC CASSLPTGGKANGYTF
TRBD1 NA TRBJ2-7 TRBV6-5 TGTGCCAGCACCGGACAGGTCAACGAGCAGTACTTC CASTGQVNEQYF
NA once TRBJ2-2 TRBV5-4 TGTGCCAGCAGCTTGAGAGAGGGCACCGGGGAGCTGTTTTTT CASSLREGTGELFF
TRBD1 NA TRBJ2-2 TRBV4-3 TGCGCCAGCAGCCCAGGACAGGGGTGGGAGGCCGGGGAGCTGTTTTTT CASSPGQGWEAGELFF
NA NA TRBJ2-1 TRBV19 TGTGCCAGTAGCTGGGAGGCCGATTCCTACAATGAGCAGTTCTTC CASSWEADSYNEQFF
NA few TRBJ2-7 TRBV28 TGTGCCAGCAGCTGGCGGGACGAGCAGTACTTC CASSWRDEQYF
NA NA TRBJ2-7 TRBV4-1 TGCGCCAGCAGCCAAGATAGGGACAAATCCTACGAGCAGTACTTC CASSQDRDKSYEQYF
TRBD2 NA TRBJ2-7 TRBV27 TGTGCCAGCAGGGACGCTAGCGGGAGTGGTGGGCAGTACTTC CASRDASGSGGQYF
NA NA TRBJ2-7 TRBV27 TGTGCCAGCAGTTTCTACGGGGGACCATACGAGCAGTACTTC CASSFYGGPYEQYF
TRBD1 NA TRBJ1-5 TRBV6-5 TGTGCCAGCAGTTACTCTGGGGGACAGAGCAATCAGCCCCAGCATTTT CASSYSGGQSNQPQHF
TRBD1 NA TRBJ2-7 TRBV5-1 TGCGCCAGCAGCTTTTGGCAGGGGGCGGTCGAGCAGTACTTC CASSFWQGAVEQYF
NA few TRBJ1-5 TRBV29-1 TGCAGCGTTGTCTACACCCTCTGCGTAGGCGGGGTCAATCAGCCCCAGCATTTT CSVVYTLCVGGVNQPQHF
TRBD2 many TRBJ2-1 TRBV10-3 TGTGCCATCAGTGAGTCCGGGGGAGGGCCTTACAATGAGCAGTTCTTC CAISESGGGPYNEQFF
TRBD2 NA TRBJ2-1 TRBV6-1 TGTGCCAGCGGTGAGCGGGGGGGTTTCGATGAGCAGTTCTTC CASGERGGFDEQFF